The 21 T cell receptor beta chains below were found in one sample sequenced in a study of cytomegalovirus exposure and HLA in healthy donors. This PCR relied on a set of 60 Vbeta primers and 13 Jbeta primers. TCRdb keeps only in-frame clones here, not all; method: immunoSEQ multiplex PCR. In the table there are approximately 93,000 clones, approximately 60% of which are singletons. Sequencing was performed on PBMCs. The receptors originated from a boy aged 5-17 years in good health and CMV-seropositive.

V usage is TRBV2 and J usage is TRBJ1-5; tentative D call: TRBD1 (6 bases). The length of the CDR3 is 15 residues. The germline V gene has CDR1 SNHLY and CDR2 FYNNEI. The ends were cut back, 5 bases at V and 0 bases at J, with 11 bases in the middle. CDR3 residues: CASSWTDNSNQPQHF. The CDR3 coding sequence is TGTGCCAGCAGTTGGACAGATAATAGCAATCAGCCCCAGCATTTT.

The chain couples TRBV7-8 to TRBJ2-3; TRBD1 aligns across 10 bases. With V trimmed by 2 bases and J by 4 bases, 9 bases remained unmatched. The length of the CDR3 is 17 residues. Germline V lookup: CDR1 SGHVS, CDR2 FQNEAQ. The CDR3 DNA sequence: TGTGCCAGCAGCTTATTTATCGGACAGGGGGGGGCAGATACGCAGTATTTT. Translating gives CASSLFIGQGGADTQYF.

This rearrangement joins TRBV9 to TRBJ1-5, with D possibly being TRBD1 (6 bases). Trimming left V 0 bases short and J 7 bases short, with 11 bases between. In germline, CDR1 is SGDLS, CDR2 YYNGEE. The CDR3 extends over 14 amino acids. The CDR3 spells CASSVDHRAQPQHF. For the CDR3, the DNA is TGTGCCAGCAGCGTAGACCACAGGGCCCAGCCCCAGCATTTT.

The chain's CDR3 is CASSFETGSNTEAFF. CDR3 coding DNA: TGCGCCAGCAGCTTTGAGACAGGATCGAACACTGAAGCTTTCTTT. The V and J genes are TRBV5-1 and TRBJ1-1, with D maybe TRBD1 (6 bases). CDR3 length: 15 residues. V was shortened by 2 bases and J by 1 base, with 12 bases between the two germline ends. CDR1 and CDR2 (germline): SGHRS, YFSETQ. Complete variable domain (other parts from reference TRBV5-1 and TRBJ1-1): KAGVTQTPRYLIKTRGQQVTLSCSPISGHRSVSWYQQTPGQGLQFLFEYFSETQRNKGNFPGRFSGRQFSNSRSEMNVSTLELGDSALYLCASSFETGSNTEAFFGQGTRLTVV.

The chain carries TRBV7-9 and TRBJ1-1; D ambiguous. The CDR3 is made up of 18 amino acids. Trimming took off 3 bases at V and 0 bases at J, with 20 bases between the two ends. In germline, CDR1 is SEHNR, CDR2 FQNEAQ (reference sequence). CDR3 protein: CASSFRSTPTGMNTEAFF. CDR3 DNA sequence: TGTGCCAGCAGCTTTCGTTCTACCCCTACGGGTATGAACACTGAAGCTTTCTTT. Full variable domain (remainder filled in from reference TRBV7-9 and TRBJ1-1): DTGVSQNPRHKITKRGQNVTFRCDPISEHNRLYWYRQTLGQGPEFLTYFQNEAQLEKSRLLSDRFSAERPKGSFSTLEIQRTEQGDSAMYLCASSFRSTPTGMNTEAFFGQGTRLTVV.

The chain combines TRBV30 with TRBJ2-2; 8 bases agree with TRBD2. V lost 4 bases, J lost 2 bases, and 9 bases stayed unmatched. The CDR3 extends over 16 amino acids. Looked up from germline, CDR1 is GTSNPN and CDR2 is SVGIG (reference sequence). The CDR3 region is CAWNRAGAINTGELFF. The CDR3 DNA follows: TGTGCCTGGAATCGAGCGGGGGCCATCAACACCGGGGAGCTGTTTTTT.

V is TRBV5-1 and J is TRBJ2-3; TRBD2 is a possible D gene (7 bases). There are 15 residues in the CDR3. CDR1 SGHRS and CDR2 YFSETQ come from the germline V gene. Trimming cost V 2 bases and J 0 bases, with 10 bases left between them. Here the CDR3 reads CASSFGGGSTDTQYF. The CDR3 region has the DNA TGCGCCAGCAGCTTCGGCGGGGGCAGCACAGATACGCAGTATTTT.

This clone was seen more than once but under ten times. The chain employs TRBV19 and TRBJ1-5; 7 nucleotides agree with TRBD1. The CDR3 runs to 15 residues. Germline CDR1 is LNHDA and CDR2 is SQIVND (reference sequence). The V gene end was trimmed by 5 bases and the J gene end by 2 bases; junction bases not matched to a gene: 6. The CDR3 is CASSQTGAGNQPQHF. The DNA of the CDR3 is TGTGCCAGTAGTCAAACAGGGGCGGGCAATCAGCCCCAGCATTTT.

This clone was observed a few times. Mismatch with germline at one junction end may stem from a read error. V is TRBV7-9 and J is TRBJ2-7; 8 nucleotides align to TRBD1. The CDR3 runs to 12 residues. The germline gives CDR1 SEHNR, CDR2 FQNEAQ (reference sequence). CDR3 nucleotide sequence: TGTTCCAGCAGCTTAACAGGGGGCGAGCAGTACTTC. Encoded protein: CSSSLTGGEQYF.

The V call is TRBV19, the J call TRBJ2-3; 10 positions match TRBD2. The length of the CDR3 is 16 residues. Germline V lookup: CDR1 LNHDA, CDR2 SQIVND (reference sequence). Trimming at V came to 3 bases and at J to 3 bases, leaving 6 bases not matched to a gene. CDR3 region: CASSISASGGTDTQYF. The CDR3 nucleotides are TGTGCCAGTAGTATTTCTGCTAGCGGGGGAACAGATACGCAGTATTTT.

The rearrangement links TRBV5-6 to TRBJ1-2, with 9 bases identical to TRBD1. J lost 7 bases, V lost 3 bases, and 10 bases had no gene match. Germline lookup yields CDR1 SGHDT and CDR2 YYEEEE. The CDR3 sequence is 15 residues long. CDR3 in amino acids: CASSSPGTGIGGYTF. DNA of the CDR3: TGTGCCAGCAGCTCACCCGGGACAGGGATCGGTGGCTACACCTTC.

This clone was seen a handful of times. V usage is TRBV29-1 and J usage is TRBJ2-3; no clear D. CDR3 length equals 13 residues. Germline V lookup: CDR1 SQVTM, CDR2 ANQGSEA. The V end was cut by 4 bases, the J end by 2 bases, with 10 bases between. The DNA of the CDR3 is TGCAGCGTTGCGGCTGACTCCACAGATACGCAGTATTTT. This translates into CSVAADSTDTQYF.

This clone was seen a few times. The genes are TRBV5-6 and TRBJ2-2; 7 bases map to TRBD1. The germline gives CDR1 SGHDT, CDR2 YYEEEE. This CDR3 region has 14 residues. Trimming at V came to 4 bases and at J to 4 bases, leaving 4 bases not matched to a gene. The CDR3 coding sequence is TGTGCCAGCAGCGTAGGGACAGTCACCGGGGAGCTGTTTTTT. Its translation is CASSVGTVTGELFF. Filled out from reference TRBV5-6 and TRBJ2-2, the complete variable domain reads DAGVTQSPTHLIKTRGQQVTLRCSPKSGHDTVSWYQQALGQGPQFIFQYYEEEERQRGNFPDRFSGHQFPNYSSELNVNALLLGDSALYLCASSVGTVTGELFFGEGSRLTVL.

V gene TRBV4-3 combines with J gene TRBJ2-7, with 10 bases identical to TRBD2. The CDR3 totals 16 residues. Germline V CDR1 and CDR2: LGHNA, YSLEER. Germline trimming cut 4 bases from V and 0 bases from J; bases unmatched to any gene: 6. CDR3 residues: CASSPSTSGHSYEQYF. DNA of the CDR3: TGCGCCAGCAGCCCTTCGACTAGCGGGCACTCCTACGAGCAGTACTTC.

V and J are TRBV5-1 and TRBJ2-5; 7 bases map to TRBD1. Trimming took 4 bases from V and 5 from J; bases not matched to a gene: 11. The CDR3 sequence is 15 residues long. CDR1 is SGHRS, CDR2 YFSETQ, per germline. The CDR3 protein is CASSPRQGDWETQYF. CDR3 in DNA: TGCGCCAGCAGCCCCCGGCAGGGGGATTGGGAGACCCAGTACTTC.

The CDR3 sequence is CASSSTGVADTQYF. In nucleotides, the CDR3 is TGTGCCAGCAGCTCGACAGGGGTTGCAGATACGCAGTATTTT. This chain connects TRBV7-6 to TRBJ2-3; 8 positions agree with TRBD1. The CDR3 consists of 14 residues. Germline V lookup: CDR1 SGHVS, CDR2 FNYEAQ. V shed 4 bases and J 4 bases; nucleotides not matched to a gene: 4.

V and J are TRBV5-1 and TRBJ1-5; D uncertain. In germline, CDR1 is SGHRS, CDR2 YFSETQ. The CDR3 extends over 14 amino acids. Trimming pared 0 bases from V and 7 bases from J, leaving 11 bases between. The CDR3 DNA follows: TGCGCCAGCAGCTTGGGCGGGGTCGAGCAGCCCCAGCATTTT. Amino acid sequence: CASSLGGVEQPQHF. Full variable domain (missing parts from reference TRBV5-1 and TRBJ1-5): KAGVTQTPRYLIKTRGQQVTLSCSPISGHRSVSWYQQTPGQGLQFLFEYFSETQRNKGNFPGRFSGRQFSNSRSEMNVSTLELGDSALYLCASSLGGVEQPQHFGDGTRLSIL.

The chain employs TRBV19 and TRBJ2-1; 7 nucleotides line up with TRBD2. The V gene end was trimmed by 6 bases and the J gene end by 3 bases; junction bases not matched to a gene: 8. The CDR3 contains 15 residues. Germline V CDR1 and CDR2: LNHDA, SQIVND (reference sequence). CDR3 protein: CASRPALALYNEQFF. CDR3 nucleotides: TGTGCCAGTAGGCCCGCACTAGCGCTCTACAATGAGCAGTTCTTC.

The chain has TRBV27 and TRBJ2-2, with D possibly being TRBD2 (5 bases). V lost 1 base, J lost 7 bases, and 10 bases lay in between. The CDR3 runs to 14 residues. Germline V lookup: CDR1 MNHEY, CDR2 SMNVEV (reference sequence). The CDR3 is CASSLYLGSGELFF. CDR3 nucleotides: TGTGCCAGCAGTTTATATCTGGGGAGCGGGGAGCTGTTTTTT.

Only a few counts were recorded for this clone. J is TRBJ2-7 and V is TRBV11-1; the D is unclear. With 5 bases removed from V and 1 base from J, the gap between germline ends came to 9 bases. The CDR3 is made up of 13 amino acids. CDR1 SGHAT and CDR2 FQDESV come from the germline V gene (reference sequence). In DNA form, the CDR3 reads TGTGCCAGCAGCACGACTCCATCCTACGAGCAGTACTTC. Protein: CASSTTPSYEQYF.

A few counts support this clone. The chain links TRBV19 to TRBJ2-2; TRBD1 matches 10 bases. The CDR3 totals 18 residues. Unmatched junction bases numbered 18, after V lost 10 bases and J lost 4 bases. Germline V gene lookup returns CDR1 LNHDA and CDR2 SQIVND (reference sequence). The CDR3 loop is CATKSNRDRGGFTGELFF. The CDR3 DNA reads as TGTGCCACTAAATCTAACCGGGACAGGGGCGGTTTCACCGGGGAGCTGTTTTTT.